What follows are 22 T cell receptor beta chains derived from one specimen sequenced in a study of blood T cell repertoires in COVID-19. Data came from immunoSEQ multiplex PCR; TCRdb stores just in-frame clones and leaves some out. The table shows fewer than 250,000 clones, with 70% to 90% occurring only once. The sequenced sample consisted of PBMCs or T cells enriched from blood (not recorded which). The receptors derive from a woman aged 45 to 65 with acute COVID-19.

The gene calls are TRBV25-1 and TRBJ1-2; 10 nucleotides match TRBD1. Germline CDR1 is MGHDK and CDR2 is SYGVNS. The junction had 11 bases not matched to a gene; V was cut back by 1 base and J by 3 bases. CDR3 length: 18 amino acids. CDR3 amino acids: CASSESQGGTGDYYGYTF. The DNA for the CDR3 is TGTGCCAGCAGTGAATCACAGGGAGGGACAGGGGATTACTATGGCTACACCTTC.

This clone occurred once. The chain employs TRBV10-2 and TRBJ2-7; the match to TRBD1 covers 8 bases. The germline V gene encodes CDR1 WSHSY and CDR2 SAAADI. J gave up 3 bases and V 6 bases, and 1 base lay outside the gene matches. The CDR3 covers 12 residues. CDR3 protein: CASRGQDYEQYF. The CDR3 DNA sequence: TGCGCCAGCAGGGGACAGGACTACGAGCAGTACTTC.

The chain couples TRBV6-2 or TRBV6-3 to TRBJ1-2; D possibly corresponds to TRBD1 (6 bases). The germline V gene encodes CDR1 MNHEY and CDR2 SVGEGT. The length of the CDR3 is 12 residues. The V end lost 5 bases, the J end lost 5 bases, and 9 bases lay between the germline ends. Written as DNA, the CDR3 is TGTGCCAGCAGTCCGACAGGATATGGCTACACCTTC. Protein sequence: CASSPTGYGYTF.

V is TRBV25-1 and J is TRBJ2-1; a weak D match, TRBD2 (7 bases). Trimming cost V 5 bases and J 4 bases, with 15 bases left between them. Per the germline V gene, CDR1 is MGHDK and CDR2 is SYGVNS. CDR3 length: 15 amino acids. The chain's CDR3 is CASSNAGALYNEQFF. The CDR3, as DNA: TGTGCCAGCAGTAATGCGGGGGCTTTGTACAATGAGCAGTTCTTC.

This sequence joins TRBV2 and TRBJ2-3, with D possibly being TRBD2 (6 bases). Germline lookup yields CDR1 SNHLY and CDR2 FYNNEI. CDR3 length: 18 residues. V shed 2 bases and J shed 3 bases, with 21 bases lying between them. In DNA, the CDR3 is TGTGCCAGCAGTGAAATCGGGCCCGTGGGGAGGAAGACAGATACGCAGTATTTT. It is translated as CASSEIGPVGRKTDTQYF.

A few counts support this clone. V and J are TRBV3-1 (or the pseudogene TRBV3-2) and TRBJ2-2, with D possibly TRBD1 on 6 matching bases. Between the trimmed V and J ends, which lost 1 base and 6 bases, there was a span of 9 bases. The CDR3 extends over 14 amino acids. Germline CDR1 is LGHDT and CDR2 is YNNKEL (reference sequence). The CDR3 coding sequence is TGTGCCAGCAGCCAAGGGGGGCGCGCCGGGGAGCTGTTTTTT. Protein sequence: CASSQGGRAGELFF.

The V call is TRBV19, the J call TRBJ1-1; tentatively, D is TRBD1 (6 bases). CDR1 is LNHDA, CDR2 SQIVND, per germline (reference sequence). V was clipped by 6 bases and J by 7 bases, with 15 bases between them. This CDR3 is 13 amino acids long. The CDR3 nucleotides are TGTGCCAGTAGGATCTCAGGGGCAAGTGAAGCTTTCTTT. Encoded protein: CASRISGASEAFF.

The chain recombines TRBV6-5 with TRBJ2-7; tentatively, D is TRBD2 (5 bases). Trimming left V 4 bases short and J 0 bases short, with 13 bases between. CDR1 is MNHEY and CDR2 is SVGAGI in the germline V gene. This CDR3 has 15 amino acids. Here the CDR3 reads CASSSTRGSSYEQYF. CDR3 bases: TGTGCCAGCAGTTCGACCCGAGGGAGCTCCTACGAGCAGTACTTC.

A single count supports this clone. The CDR3 bases are TGTGCCAGCAGCTGGACTAGCGGGGGGGACAATGAGCAGTTCTTC. Translated, it gives CASSWTSGGDNEQFF. The chain uses TRBV7-2 and TRBJ2-1; 15 bases are a match to TRBD2. The CDR3 spans 15 residues. Germline V gene data show CDR1 as SGHTA and CDR2 as FQGNSA. V lost 4 bases to trimming and J lost 5 bases; unmatched junction nucleotides: 0.

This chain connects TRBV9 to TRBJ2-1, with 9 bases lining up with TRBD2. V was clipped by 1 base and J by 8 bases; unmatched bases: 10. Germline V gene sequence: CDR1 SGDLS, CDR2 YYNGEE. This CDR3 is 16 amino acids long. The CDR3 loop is CASSVKGGGGAHEQFF. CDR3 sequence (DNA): TGTGCCAGCAGCGTAAAAGGTGGCGGGGGGGCCCATGAGCAGTTCTTC.

The CDR3 DNA is TGTGCCAGCAGTGACTCAGTCACATATGGCTACACCTTC. Its translation: CASSDSVTYGYTF. This sequence joins TRBV25-1 and TRBJ1-2; D call uncertain. The V end was cut by 3 bases, the J end by 5 bases, with 10 bases between. Per the germline V gene, CDR1 is MGHDK and CDR2 is SYGVNS. There are 13 residues in the CDR3.

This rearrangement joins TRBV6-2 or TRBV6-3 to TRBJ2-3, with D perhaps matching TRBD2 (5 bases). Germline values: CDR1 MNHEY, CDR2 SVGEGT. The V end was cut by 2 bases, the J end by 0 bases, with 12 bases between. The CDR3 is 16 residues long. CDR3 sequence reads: CASSYASGGSTDTQYF. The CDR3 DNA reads TGTGCCAGCAGTTACGCCAGCGGAGGTAGCACAGATACGCAGTATTTT.

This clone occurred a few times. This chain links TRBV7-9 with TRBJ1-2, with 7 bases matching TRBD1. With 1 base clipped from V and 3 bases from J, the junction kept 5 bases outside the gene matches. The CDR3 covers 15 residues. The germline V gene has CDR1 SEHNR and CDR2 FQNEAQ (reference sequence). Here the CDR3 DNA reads TGTGCCAGCAGCTTAGGGGACAGAGACGACTATGGCTACACCTTC. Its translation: CASSLGDRDDYGYTF.

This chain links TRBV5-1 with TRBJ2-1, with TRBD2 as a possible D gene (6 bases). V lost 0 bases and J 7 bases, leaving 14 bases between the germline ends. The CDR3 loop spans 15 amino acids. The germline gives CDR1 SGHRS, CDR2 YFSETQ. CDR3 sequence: CASSLEDGGGNEQFF. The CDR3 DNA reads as TGCGCCAGCAGCTTGGAGGACGGGGGTGGGAATGAGCAGTTCTTC.

This CDR3 reads CASSLSGELGGNTIYF. The CDR3, as DNA: TGTGCCAGCAGCCTCTCCGGGGAGTTAGGTGGAAACACCATATATTTT. The rearrangement uses TRBV3-1 (or the pseudogene TRBV3-2) and TRBJ1-3; D remains ambiguous. The V end was cut by 4 bases, the J end by 3 bases, with 16 bases between. This CDR3 spans 16 amino acids. CDR1 is LGHDT and CDR2 is YNNKEL in the germline V gene (reference sequence).

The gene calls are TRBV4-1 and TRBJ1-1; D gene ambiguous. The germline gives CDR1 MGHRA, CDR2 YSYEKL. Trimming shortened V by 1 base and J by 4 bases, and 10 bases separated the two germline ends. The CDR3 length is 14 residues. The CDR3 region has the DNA TGCGCCAGCAGCCAAGTCGTGGGGAGCACTGAAGCTTTCTTT. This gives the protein CASSQVVGSTEAFF.

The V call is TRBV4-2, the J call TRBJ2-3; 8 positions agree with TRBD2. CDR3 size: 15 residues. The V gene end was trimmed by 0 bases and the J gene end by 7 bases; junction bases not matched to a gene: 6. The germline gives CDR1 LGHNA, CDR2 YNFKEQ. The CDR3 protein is CASSQETRGVNTQYF. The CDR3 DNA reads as TGTGCCAGCAGCCAAGAAACGCGGGGGGTGAATACGCAGTATTTT.

CDR3 sequence reads: CASSPVGLADYNEQFF. CDR3 bases: TGTGCCAGCTCACCAGTGGGACTAGCGGACTACAATGAGCAGTTCTTC. The chain combines TRBV18 with TRBJ2-1; 11 positions agree with TRBD2. Germline CDR1 KGHSH, CDR2 LQKENI. The CDR3 spans 16 residues. V lost 2 bases and J lost 3; bases outside the gene matches: 3.

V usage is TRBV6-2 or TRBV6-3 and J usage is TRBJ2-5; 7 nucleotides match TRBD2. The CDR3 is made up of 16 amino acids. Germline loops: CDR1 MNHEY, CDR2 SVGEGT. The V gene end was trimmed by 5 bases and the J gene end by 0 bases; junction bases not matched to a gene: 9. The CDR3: CASSLDGGGYQETQYF. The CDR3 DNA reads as TGTGCCAGCAGTCTCGATGGGGGGGGGTACCAAGAGACCCAGTACTTC.

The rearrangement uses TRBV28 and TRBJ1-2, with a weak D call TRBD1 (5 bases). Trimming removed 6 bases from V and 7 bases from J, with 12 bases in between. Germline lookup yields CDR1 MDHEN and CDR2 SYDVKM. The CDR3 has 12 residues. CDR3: CASSQSQGGYTF. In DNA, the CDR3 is TGTGCCAGCAGCCAAAGCCAGGGTGGCTACACCTTC.

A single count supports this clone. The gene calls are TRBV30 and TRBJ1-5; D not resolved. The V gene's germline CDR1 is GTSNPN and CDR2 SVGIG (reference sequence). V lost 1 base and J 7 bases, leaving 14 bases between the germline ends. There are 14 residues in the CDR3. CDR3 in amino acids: CAWSAVRVRQPQHF. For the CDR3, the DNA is TGTGCCTGGAGTGCGGTCAGAGTCAGGCAGCCCCAGCATTTT. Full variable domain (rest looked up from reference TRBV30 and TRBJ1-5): SQTIHQWPATLVQPVGSPLSLECTVEGTSNPNLYWYRQAAGRGLQLLFYSVGIGQISSEVPQNLSASRPQDRQFILSSKKLLLSDSGFYLCAWSAVRVRQPQHFGDGTRLSIL.

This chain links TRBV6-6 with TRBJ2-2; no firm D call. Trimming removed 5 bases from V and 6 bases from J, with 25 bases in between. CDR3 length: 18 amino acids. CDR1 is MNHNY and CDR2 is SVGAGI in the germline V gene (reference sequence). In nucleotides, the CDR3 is TGTGCCAGCAGTCCCCTGAGGCTTGAGGTTTGGTTCGCCGGGGAGCTGTTTTTT. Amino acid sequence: CASSPLRLEVWFAGELFF.